The 22 T cell receptor beta chains below were found in one sample sequenced in a study of tumor-infiltrating lymphocytes in primary liver carcinoma. cDNA specific to TCR beta was made from around 530 ng of total RNA, with a constant-region primer employed for priming. Slightly modified ARM-PCR served as the procedure for the TCR beta libraries. These libraries came from three rounds of nested multiplex PCR. Running nine to ten cycles apiece, the first two PCR rounds relied on TRBV1-TRBV30 forward primers together with a C-beta reverse primer. TCRdb used MiXCR to reprocess the multiplex PCR reads, holding one entry per CDR3 protein. The sample yields 250,000 to 350,000 distinct CDR3 sequences, around 50% seen once. Blood RNA originated from unsorted whole blood, with germline DNA additionally extracted. The source material was peripheral blood. These receptor sequences come from a woman aged 25-40 years with primary liver carcinoma and hepatitis B virus infection.

The chain is built from TRBV11-2 and TRBJ2-1; TRBD2 aligns across 9 bases. CDR1 SGHAT and CDR2 FQNNGV come from the germline V gene. The CDR3 is 16 residues long. The CDR3 spells CVGSSHVAGVRNEQFF. In nucleotides, the CDR3 is TGTGTCGGCAGCTCTCACGTAGCGGGAGTGCGGAATGAGCAGTTCTTC. Complete variable domain (other parts from reference TRBV11-2 and TRBJ2-1): EAGVAQSPRYKIIEKRQSVAFWCNPISGHATLYWYQQILGQGPKLLIQFQNNGVVDDSQLPKDRFSAERLKGVDSTLKIQPAKLEDSAVYLCVGSSHVAGVRNEQFFGPGTRLTVL.

The V call is TRBV6-1, the J call TRBJ2-5, with 7 bases that match TRBD2. The germline gives CDR1 MNHNS, CDR2 SASEGT. This CDR3 is built from 13 residues. V lost 7 bases to trimming and J lost 5 bases; unmatched junction nucleotides: 7. The CDR3 DNA sequence: TGTGCCAGCACCCAGCGGGGATTTGAGACCCAGTACTTC. Translation: CASTQRGFETQYF.

The rearrangement links TRBV11-2 to TRBJ2-1; the match to TRBD2 covers 7 bases. This CDR3 contains 16 residues. Germline V gene lookup returns CDR1 SGHAT and CDR2 FQNNGV. After removal of 6 bases from V and 16 bases from J, the junction contained 24 bases not matched to a gene. DNA of the CDR3: TGTGCCAGCAGGGATTACGGCGGGAGCTCCTACAATGTGCAATTCTTC. Translation gives CASRDYGGSSYNVQFF.

Remarks on this clonotype: Likely a read error: the CDR3 ends without its conserved phenylalanine or tryptophan. The V and J genes are TRBV7-9 and TRBJ2-1, with 9 positions matching TRBD2. Germline V lookup: CDR1 SEHNR, CDR2 FQNEAQ (reference sequence). Trimming took 6 bases from V and 8 from J; bases not matched to a gene: 11. CDR3 length: 15 residues. The CDR3 is CASSFIAGARDEQFL. The CDR3 region has the DNA TGTGCCAGCAGTTTTATAGCGGGAGCTAGGGATGAGCAGTTCCTC.

This clonotype was seen at least ten times. This chain links TRBV11-1 with TRBJ2-5, with TRBD2 matching 10 bases. Germline V CDR1 and CDR2: SGHAT, FQDESV (reference sequence). The trim removed 3 bases at V and 2 bases at J, leaving 15 bases unmatched. The CDR3 is 19 residues long. CDR3 nucleotide sequence: TGTGCCAGCAGCTTCGGGTCCCTTAGCGGGAGGAATCCTCAAGAGACCCAGTACTTC. Protein sequence: CASSFGSLSGRNPQETQYF.

About this clonotype: The CDR3 ends on some other residue instead of the conserved phenylalanine or tryptophan, so this is likely a read error. The J gene is TRBJ2-1, the V gene TRBV11-1, with D possibly TRBD1 on 6 matching bases. V was clipped by 7 bases and J by 7 bases, with 20 bases between them. The germline V gene has CDR1 SGHAT and CDR2 FQDESV (reference sequence). The CDR3 contains 15 residues. The CDR3 sequence is CASNFSPARGNEQFL. CDR3 nucleotides: TGTGCCAGCAACTTCTCCCCCGCAAGGGGGAATGAGCAGTTCCTT.

Ten or more counts support this clonotype. V and J are TRBV11-2 and TRBJ2-1, with 8 bases identical to TRBD1. Germline V gene data show CDR1 as SGHAT and CDR2 as FQNNGV. The CDR3 covers 14 residues. V lost 5 bases and J lost 13; bases outside the gene matches: 13. The CDR3 DNA reads as TGTGCCAGCAGCGGGCCGGGACAGGACTGGGGACAGTTCTTC. This gives the protein CASSGPGQDWGQFF.

CDR3 DNA sequence: TGTGCCAGCAGCCCCCACGGGGGGCTCTCCTACGAGCAGTACTTC. This codes for CASSPHGGLSYEQYF. The rearrangement uses TRBV5-5 and TRBJ2-7, with D possibly TRBD2 on 7 matching bases. V lost 4 bases to trimming and J lost 0 bases, with 14 bases between them. CDR3 length: 15 residues. The germline CDR1 and CDR2 sequences are SGHKS and YYEKEE (reference sequence). Combining the CDR3 with reference TRBV5-5 and TRBJ2-7 gives the whole variable domain DAGVTQSPTHLIKTRGQQVTLRCSPISGHKSVSWYQQVLGQGPQFIFQYYEKEERGRGNFPDRFSARQFPNYSSELNVNALLLGDSALYLCASSPHGGLSYEQYFGPGTRLTVT.

This clonotype was seen at least ten times. One end of the junction fails to match germline, which may point to a read error. J is TRBJ2-1 and V is TRBV6-2 or TRBV6-3; D might be TRBD2 (6 bases). The CDR3 is 14 residues long. Germline V gene sequence: CDR1 MNHEY, CDR2 SVGEGT. The CDR3 here is CASSRTSSHNEQFF. The DNA for the CDR3 is TGTGCCAGCAGCCGCACTAGCTCCCACAATGAGCAGTTCTTC.

Concerning this clonotype: No conserved phenylalanine or tryptophan ends this CDR3, so it is likely a read error. The DNA is omitted, as the CDR3 cannot be located on it reliably, and the CDR3 follows TCRdb's listing. The V and J genes are TRBV6-1 and TRBJ2-3; the table's D call TRBD1 went unverified against the DNA. CDR1 and CDR2 from the germline V gene are MNHNS and SASEGT. The CDR3 length is 13 residues, termini included. CDR3: CASSEGVVDTLYI.

The chain couples TRBV5-6 to TRBJ1-4; TRBD1 might be the D (6 bases). The V gene's germline CDR1 is SGHDT and CDR2 YYEEEE. The CDR3 length is 14 residues. Trimming stripped 7 bases from V and 7 bases from J, with 17 bases between. CDR3 protein: CASSGPDRREKLFF. The CDR3 DNA follows: TGTGCCAGCTCCGGTCCGGACAGACGTGAAAAACTGTTTTTT.

As for this clonotype: A much larger clone lies a single base off, so this may be a read error. V is TRBV29-1 and J is TRBJ2-1, with D perhaps TRBD1 (6 bases). The germline V and J ends were trimmed by 5 bases and 6 bases, with 11 bases remaining between them. CDR3 length equals 12 residues. The germline gives CDR1 SQVTM, CDR2 ANQGSEA. The CDR3 nucleotides are TGCAGCGTTAGGACAGTTTCCAATGAGCAGTTCTTC. It encodes CSVRTVSNEQFF.

In its sample, this clonotype was seen a few times. The chain uses TRBV6-5 and TRBJ1-3, with D unresolved. V lost 4 bases to trimming and J lost 4 bases, with 11 bases between them. CDR3 length: 14 residues. Per germline, CDR1 MNHEY and CDR2 SVGAGI. The CDR3 DNA reads TGTGCCAGCAGTTCCCGAAGGGAAGGAAACACCATATATTTT. Its protein is CASSSRREGNTIYF.

The rearrangement joins TRBV7-9 to TRBJ1-2; a possible D gene is TRBD1 (5 bases). The CDR3 is 16 amino acids. Germline-derived CDR1 and CDR2 are SEHNR and FQNEAQ (reference sequence). Trimming shortened V by 5 bases and J by 3 bases, and 19 bases separated the two germline ends. The CDR3 here is CASSPWPDSLDYGYTF. The DNA of the CDR3 is TGTGCCAGCAGCCCATGGCCTGACAGTCTAGACTATGGCTACACCTTC.

The table lists this clonotype with a count of one. The chain has TRBV11-2 and TRBJ2-5; D unresolved. V was cut by 3 bases and J by 9 bases, with 23 bases left in between. Germline V gives CDR1 SGHAT, CDR2 FQNNGV. The CDR3 is 16 residues long. Here the CDR3 reads CASSFMSGVVQAAQYF. CDR3 DNA sequence: TGTGCCAGCAGCTTCATGAGTGGGGTGGTGCAGGCGGCCCAGTACTTC.

The gene calls are TRBV6-2 or TRBV6-3 and TRBJ2-7, with TRBD1 matching 7 bases. V dropped 7 bases and J dropped 8; count of bases not matched to a gene: 14. CDR3 length: 14 amino acids. From germline, CDR1 is MNHEY and CDR2 SVGEGT. The CDR3 DNA reads TGTGCCAGCAACTTAGGGGGCTTAATGAAAAAGCAGTACTTC. It specifies CASNLGGLMKKQYF.

The chain recombines TRBV6-5 with TRBJ2-5; 8 nucleotides line up with TRBD1. The CDR3 totals 16 residues. The germline gives CDR1 MNHEY, CDR2 SVGAGI. Trimming removed 0 bases from V and 3 bases from J; junction bases left unmatched: 6. The CDR3 here is CASSYSPGQVKETQYF. CDR3 in DNA: TGTGCCAGCAGTTACTCACCGGGACAGGTGAAAGAGACCCAGTACTTC.

The sample holds many counts of this clonotype. The V and J genes are TRBV11-2 and TRBJ1-2, with a weak D call TRBD1 (5 bases). V lost 4 bases and J 7 bases, leaving 19 bases between the germline ends. The CDR3 extends over 15 amino acids. CDR1 SGHAT and CDR2 FQNNGV come from the germline V gene. For the CDR3, the DNA is TGTGCCAGCAGCTCCCAACGGGGGGGAGTTAGTGGCTACACCTTC. As protein: CASSSQRGGVSGYTF.

This clonotype was found once. Germline is not matched at one junction end, which may reflect a read error. The CDR3 region is CASNFTLDEQYF. CDR3 DNA sequence: TGTGCCAGCAACTTTACCCTGGATGAGCAGTACTTT. The rearrangement links TRBV11-2 to TRBJ2-7; D uncertain. CDR3 length: 12 amino acids. CDR1 is SGHAT and CDR2 is FQNNGV in the germline V gene.

This clonotype came up many times. The V call is TRBV12-3 or TRBV12-4, the J call TRBJ2-1; D remains unclear. Trimming shortened V by 5 bases and J by 8 bases, and 10 bases separated the two germline ends. This CDR3 is built from 12 residues. CDR3 nucleotides: TGTGCCAGCAGTAAATCAAGCGATGAGCAGTTCTTC. This gives the protein CASSKSSDEQFF.

Concerning this clonotype itself: Germline and junction disagree at one end, which may indicate a read error. The gene calls are TRBV6-2 or TRBV6-3 and TRBJ2-2; 9 bases are shared with TRBD2. The germline gives CDR1 MNHEY, CDR2 SVGEGT. The CDR3 is made up of 16 amino acids. CDR3 bases: TGTGCCAGCAGGCCGGGGACTAGCTGGAGGACCGGAGAGCTGTTTTTT. Protein sequence: CASRPGTSWRTGELFF.

As regards this clonotype: The CDR3 end shows no conserved phenylalanine or tryptophan, and so a read error is likely. The rearrangement joins TRBV7-2 to TRBJ2-3; D is unresolved. Germline V CDR1 and CDR2: SGHTA, FQGNSA. The CDR3 extends over 13 amino acids. The DNA of the CDR3 is TGTGCTAGCAGAGTTCCACCTGAGGATACGCAGTATCTT. Translation gives CASRVPPEDTQYL.